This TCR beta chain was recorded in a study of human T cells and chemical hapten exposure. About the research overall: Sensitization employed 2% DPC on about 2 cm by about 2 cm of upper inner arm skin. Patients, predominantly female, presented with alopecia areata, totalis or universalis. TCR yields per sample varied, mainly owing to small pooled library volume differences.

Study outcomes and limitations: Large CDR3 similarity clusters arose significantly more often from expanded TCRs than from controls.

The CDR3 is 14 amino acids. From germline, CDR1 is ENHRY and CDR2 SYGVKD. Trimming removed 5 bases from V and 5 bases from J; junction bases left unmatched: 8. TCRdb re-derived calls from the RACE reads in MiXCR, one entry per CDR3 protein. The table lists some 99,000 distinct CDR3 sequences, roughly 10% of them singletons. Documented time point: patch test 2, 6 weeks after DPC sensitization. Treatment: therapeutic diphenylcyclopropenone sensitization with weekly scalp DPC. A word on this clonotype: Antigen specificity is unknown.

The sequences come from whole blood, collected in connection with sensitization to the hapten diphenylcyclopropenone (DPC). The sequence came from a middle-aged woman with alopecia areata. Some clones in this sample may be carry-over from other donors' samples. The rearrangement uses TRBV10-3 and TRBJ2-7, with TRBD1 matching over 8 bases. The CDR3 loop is CAISSTGAGHEQYF. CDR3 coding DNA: TGTGCCATCAGTTCGACAGGGGCGGGCCACGAGCAGTACTTC.